The 20 T cell receptor beta chains listed next were all sequenced from one sample in a study of blood T cell repertoires in COVID-19. The protocol was immunoSEQ multiplex PCR, while the TCRdb copy is restricted to in-frame clones and leaves out a portion. Here the sample spans about 240,000 clones, about 86% being singletons. The sequencing sample was made of peripheral blood. The origin of the receptors is a woman aged 80 or over with acute or convalescent COVID-19.

J is TRBJ2-2 and V is TRBV23-1; the D gene is possibly TRBD1 (6 bases). TRBV23-1 is sorted into the ORF group, with uncertain function. The CDR3 consists of 18 residues. V dropped 4 bases and J dropped 1 base, with 19 bases sitting between them. The CDR3, as DNA: TGCGCCAGCAGTCCATACAGGGTCTTCTCGTTGAACACCGGGGAGCTGTTTTTT. Residues: CASSPYRVFSLNTGELFF.

The chain employs TRBV3-1 (or the pseudogene TRBV3-2) and TRBJ1-5; D is undetermined. Trimming took 0 bases from V and 7 from J, leaving 10 bases between them. CDR1 and CDR2 from the germline V gene are LGHDT and YNNKEL (reference sequence). This CDR3 has 14 amino acids. The CDR3, as DNA: TGTGCCAGCAGCCAAGACGGGAGCGGGCAGCCCCAGCATTTT. This gives the protein CASSQDGSGQPQHF.

The chain links TRBV11-2 to TRBJ1-6; D unresolved. The CDR3 length is 14 residues. Germline V gives CDR1 SGHAT, CDR2 FQNNGV. V was cut by 4 bases and J by 7 bases, with 11 bases left in between. Here the CDR3 reads CASSSPTSNSPLHF. In DNA, the CDR3 is TGTGCCAGCAGCTCACCGACATCCAATTCACCCCTCCACTTT. The entire variable domain, with the rest obtained from reference TRBV11-2 and TRBJ1-6, is as follows: EAGVAQSPRYKIIEKRQSVAFWCNPISGHATLYWYQQILGQGPKLLIQFQNNGVVDDSQLPKDRFSAERLKGVDSTLKIQPAKLEDSAVYLCASSSPTSNSPLHFGNGTRLTVT.

The V call is TRBV6-5, the J call TRBJ1-2; no clear D gene. The CDR3 is made up of 15 amino acids. Trimming left V 0 bases short and J 6 bases short, with 14 bases between. CDR1 is MNHEY and CDR2 is SVGAGI in the germline V gene. Here the CDR3 reads CASSYSTGRPNGYTF. The CDR3, as DNA: TGTGCCAGCAGTTACTCGACGGGGAGGCCGAATGGCTACACCTTC.

The rearrangement links TRBV19 to TRBJ2-3, with 7 bases aligning to TRBD2. Per the germline V gene, CDR1 is LNHDA and CDR2 is SQIVND (reference sequence). V was clipped by 6 bases and J by 8 bases; unmatched bases: 8. The CDR3 runs 13 residues. CDR3 sequence: CASRPSGESTQYF. The CDR3 bases are TGTGCCAGTAGGCCAAGCGGGGAGAGTACGCAGTATTTT.

This chain connects TRBV18 to TRBJ1-2, with a possible D match to TRBD1 (6 bases). Deletions cut 6 bases from V and 4 bases from J, with 15 bases between. The length of the CDR3 is 14 residues. The germline V gene encodes CDR1 KGHSH and CDR2 LQKENI. The chain's CDR3 is CASSDEGQPYGYTF. In DNA, the CDR3 is TGTGCCAGCTCGGACGAAGGACAGCCCTATGGCTACACCTTC.

The chain is built from TRBV10-3 and TRBJ1-6; D ambiguous. CDR1 and CDR2 (germline): ENHRY, SYGVKD. The CDR3 sequence is 13 residues long. Trimming removed 6 bases at V and 10 bases at J, with 13 bases between. The CDR3: CAIRDLHESPLHF. The CDR3 coding sequence is TGTGCCATCAGGGACTTACACGAGTCACCCCTCCACTTT.

This chain uses TRBV5-6 with TRBJ2-6; TRBD2 aligns across 7 bases. The germline V gene encodes CDR1 SGHDT and CDR2 YYEEEE. The CDR3 is 17 amino acids. The ends lost 2 bases at V and 4 bases at J; junction bases unmatched: 9. CDR3 bases: TGTGCCAGCAGCTTTCCGGGACTACGGGACGGGGCCAACGTCCTGACTTTC. Translating gives CASSFPGLRDGANVLTF.

The chain employs TRBV23-1 and TRBJ1-6; 7 bases map to TRBD1. TRBV23-1 is filed as an ORF, its function uncertain. The V and J ends lost 0 bases and 9 bases, in that order; junction bases with no gene match: 11. CDR3 length: 17 amino acids. In nucleotides, the CDR3 is TGCGCCAGCAGTCAATCTGCAGGGGGAGGTATCGCTTCACCCCTCCACTTT. Translation gives CASSQSAGGGIASPLHF.

The chain joins TRBV2 to TRBJ1-1; D is undetermined. Between the trimmed V and J ends, which lost 8 bases and 11 bases, there was a span of 24 bases. The CDR3 loop spans 14 amino acids. Germline V CDR1 and CDR2: SNHLY, FYNNEI. CDR3 sequence (DNA): TGTGCCAGCCACCTCGCCCCGTCATCGTCGAGCGCTTTCTTT. It is translated as CASHLAPSSSSAFF.

The V gene is TRBV2, the J gene TRBJ2-5, with 7 positions matching TRBD1. The CDR3 runs 14 residues. V lost 7 bases, J lost 0 bases, and 5 bases stayed unmatched. CDR1 and CDR2 (germline): SNHLY, FYNNEI. The CDR3 DNA reads TGTGCCAGCACTCTCGGGACAGACCAAGAGACCCAGTACTTC. Translated: CASTLGTDQETQYF.

The rearrangement uses TRBV14 and TRBJ1-1; the D is unclear. Germline assignment: CDR1 SGHDN and CDR2 FVKESK. The ends were cut back, 4 bases at V and 7 bases at J, with 10 bases in the middle. The CDR3 extends over 12 amino acids. The CDR3 nucleotides are TGTGCCAGCAGCCCCATCAGAAGTGAAGCTTTCTTT. Its translation is CASSPIRSEAFF. The full variable domain, rest sourced from reference TRBV14 and TRBJ1-1, is EAGVTQFPSHSVIEKGQTVTLRCDPISGHDNLYWYRRVMGKEIKFLLHFVKESKQDESGMPNNRFLAERTGGTYSTLKVQPAELEDSGVYFCASSPIRSEAFFGQGTRLTVV.

V is TRBV3-1 (or the pseudogene TRBV3-2) and J is TRBJ2-7, with D possibly matching TRBD1 (5 bases). CDR1 is LGHDT, CDR2 YNNKEL, per germline (reference sequence). The CDR3 extends over 14 amino acids. The V and J ends lost 0 bases and 2 bases respectively, with 8 bases between them. The CDR3 sequence: CASSQEVGAYEQYF. As DNA, the CDR3 is TGTGCCAGCAGCCAAGAGGTAGGGGCCTACGAGCAGTACTTC.

The CDR3 sequence: CASSRVQANQPQHF. CDR3 bases: TGCGCCAGCAGCCGAGTACAGGCCAATCAGCCCCAGCATTTT. This chain joins TRBV4-1 and TRBJ1-5; D perhaps matches TRBD1 (5 bases). Germline CDR1 MGHRA, CDR2 YSYEKL. V gave up 4 bases and J gave up 3 bases, with 10 bases separating them. This CDR3 comprises 14 residues.

This chain links TRBV12-3 or TRBV12-4 with TRBJ2-2; 8 bases map to TRBD1. This CDR3 region has 13 residues. The ends lost 6 bases at V and 8 bases at J; junction bases unmatched: 5. Written as DNA, the CDR3 is TGTGCCAGCAGCGGACAGGGTATGGGGGAGCTGTTTTTT. This sequence encodes CASSGQGMGELFF.

A single count supports this clone. The V call is TRBV6-5, the J call TRBJ2-7; 9 nucleotides align to TRBD2. The CDR3 has 14 residues. J lost 6 bases, V lost 0 bases, and 3 bases had no gene match. Germline CDR1 reads MNHEY; CDR2 reads SVGAGI. CDR3 coding DNA: TGTGCCAGCAGTTACTCGGGAGCGGGGGGCGAGCAGTACTTC. Translating it yields CASSYSGAGGEQYF.

This chain joins TRBV2 and TRBJ2-3, with D unclear. Trimming cost V 5 bases and J 2 bases, with 5 bases left between them. CDR3 length: 12 residues. Germline V lookup: CDR1 SNHLY, CDR2 FYNNEI. The CDR3 coding sequence is TGTGCCAGCAGTCCAGACACAGATACGCAGTATTTT. Protein sequence: CASSPDTDTQYF.

J is TRBJ2-1 and V is TRBV7-9, with a weak D call TRBD1 (6 bases). The CDR3 is 16 amino acids. V lost 5 bases and J lost 6, with 20 bases in between. In germline, CDR1 is SEHNR, CDR2 FQNEAQ (reference sequence). CDR3 coding DNA: TGTGCCAGCAGCCCCACCAGGACAGTTTCGAGCAATGAGCAGTTCTTC. It specifies CASSPTRTVSSNEQFF.

The chain has TRBV7-2 and TRBJ1-2; D gene unclear. Trimming pared 5 bases from V and 8 bases from J, leaving 12 bases between. CDR1 and CDR2 (germline): SGHTA, FQGNSA. The CDR3 consists of 12 residues. The CDR3 nucleotides read TGTGCCAGCAGCCCCTCGGTACGAGGCTACACCTTC. This encodes CASSPSVRGYTF.

The chain employs TRBV18 and TRBJ1-2; 7 nucleotides align to TRBD1. J lost 4 bases, V lost 3 bases, and 5 bases had no gene match. Germline CDR1 and CDR2: KGHSH and LQKENI. The CDR3 covers 14 residues. The CDR3 bases are TGTGCCAGCTCACCCCCGGGACAGCTCTATGGCTACACCTTC. The encoded protein is CASSPPGQLYGYTF.